This TCR beta chain derives from a study of shared clonotypes between healthy human individuals. The naive CD8 subset, CD45RO-negative cells positively selected for CCR7, excluded terminally differentiated effector memory CD45RA+ cells. Profiled with immunoSEQ multiplex PCR; TCRdb holds only in-frame clones, not every one. Found here are around 1.9 million clones, roughly 93% of them singletons; the top ten hold more than 1.5%. Notes on the study in general: As a rule, naive subsets had a larger estimated richness than memory subsets. Large sequencing depth failed to make sorted-subset sequencing complete, rarefaction showed.

Notes on this clone: The antigen is unknown.

Germline assignment: CDR1 MDHEN and CDR2 SYDVKM. Trimming cost V 5 bases and J 0 bases, with 7 bases left between them. CDR3 size: 14 residues. The sequenced sample consisted of naive CD8+ T cells from PBMCs. The sequence came from a man between 18 and 29 years old in good health. Some clones in this sample may be carry-over from other donors' samples. This chain uses TRBV28 with TRBJ2-2; possibly TRBD2 for D (5 bases). CDR3 coding DNA: TGTGCCAGCAGTACCGGGGCGAACACCGGGGAGCTGTTTTTT. Its protein is CASSTGANTGELFF.